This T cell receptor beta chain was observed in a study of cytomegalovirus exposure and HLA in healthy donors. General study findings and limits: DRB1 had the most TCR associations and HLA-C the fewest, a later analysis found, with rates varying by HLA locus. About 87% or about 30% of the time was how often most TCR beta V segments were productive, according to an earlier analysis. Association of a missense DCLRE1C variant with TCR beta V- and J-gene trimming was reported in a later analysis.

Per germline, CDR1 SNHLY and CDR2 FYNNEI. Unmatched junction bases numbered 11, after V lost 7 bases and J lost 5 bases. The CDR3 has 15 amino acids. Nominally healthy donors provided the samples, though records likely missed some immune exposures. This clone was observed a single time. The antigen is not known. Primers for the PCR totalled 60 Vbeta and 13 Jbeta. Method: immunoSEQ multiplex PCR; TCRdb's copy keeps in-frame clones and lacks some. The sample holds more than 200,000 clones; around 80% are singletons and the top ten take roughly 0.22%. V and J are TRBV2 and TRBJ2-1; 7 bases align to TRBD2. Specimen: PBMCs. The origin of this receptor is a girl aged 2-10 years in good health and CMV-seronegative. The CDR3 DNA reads TGTGCCAGCAAAACGGTTCGACTAGCCCACAATGAGCAGTTCTTC. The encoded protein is CASKTVRLAHNEQFF. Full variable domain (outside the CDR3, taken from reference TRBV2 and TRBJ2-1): EPEVTQTPSHQVTQMGQEVILRCVPISNHLYFYWYRQILGQKVEFLVSFYNNEISEKSEIFDDQFSVERPDGSNFTLKIRSTKLEDSAMYFCASKTVRLAHNEQFFGPGTRLTVL.